One sample yielded the 10 T cell receptor beta chains listed below, sequenced in a study of T cells in Graves' hyperthyroidism and ophthalmopathy. What was amplified from RNA transcripts were TCR beta CDR3 regions. When the TCR CDR3 underwent first-round RT-PCR, the HTBI primer set was used. One entry per CDR3 protein results from TCRdb running MiXCR on the multiplex PCR reads. The sample holds about half a million distinct CDR3 sequences, roughly 24% seen once. Material: blood. The receptors stem from a woman in her thirties with Graves' ophthalmopathy.

Notes on this clonotype: This may stem from a read error, because a much larger clone lies one nucleotide away. V is TRBV6-2 or TRBV6-3 and J is TRBJ1-5, with D possibly matching TRBD1 (6 bases). CDR1 and CDR2 from the germline V gene are MNHEY and SVGEGT. The germline V and J ends were trimmed by 0 bases and 0 bases, with 9 bases remaining between them. The CDR3 spans 16 residues. The CDR3 protein is CASSYSYRDSNQPQHF. The DNA of the CDR3 is TGTGCCAGCAGTTACTCCTACAGGGATAGCAATCAGCCCCAGCATTTT.

The table lists this clonotype with a few counts. The chain couples TRBV12-3 or TRBV12-4 to TRBJ1-1, with a tentative D call TRBD1 (5 bases). Trimming removed 3 bases at V and 0 bases at J, with 11 bases between. The length of the CDR3 is 15 residues. The CDR3 is CASSFNPTVNTEAFF. In DNA, the CDR3 is TGTGCCAGCAGTTTCAACCCGACAGTGAACACTGAAGCTTTCTTT.

This clonotype was counted many times. This rearrangement joins TRBV19 to TRBJ1-5; 9 bases map to TRBD1. Per the germline V gene, CDR1 is LNHDA and CDR2 is SQIVND (reference sequence). V lost 3 bases and J lost 4; bases outside the gene matches: 10. The CDR3 contains 17 residues. CDR3 amino acids: CASSILGQGFGNQPQHF. CDR3 bases: TGTGCCAGTAGTATTCTGGGACAGGGATTCGGGAATCAGCCCCAGCATTTT.

The chain combines TRBV11-1 with TRBJ1-1; 11 bases line up with TRBD1. The CDR3 sequence is 15 residues long. V shed 1 base, J shed 7 bases, and the junction held 5 bases outside the gene matches. Germline CDR1 and CDR2: SGHAT and FQDESV (reference sequence). As DNA, the CDR3 is TGTGCCAGCAGCTTAGACCCCGGGACAGGGGGTGAAGCTTTCTTT. It encodes CASSLDPGTGGEAFF. The complete variable domain, with remaining parts taken from reference TRBV11-1 and TRBJ1-1, reads EAEVAQSPRYKITEKSQAVAFWCDPISGHATLYWYRQILGQGPELLVQFQDESVVDDSQLPKDRFSAERLKGVDSTLKIQPAELGDSAMYLCASSLDPGTGGEAFFGQGTRLTVV.

This clonotype was seen only a few times. The J gene is TRBJ1-5, the V gene TRBV24-1; 7 bases align to TRBD1. Germline CDR1 reads KGHDR; CDR2 reads SFDVKD. Trimming took 3 bases from V and 0 from J; bases not matched to a gene: 1. This CDR3 region has 15 residues. The CDR3 protein is CATSDRDSSNQPQHF. Written as DNA, the CDR3 is TGTGCCACCAGTGATCGGGACAGTAGCAATCAGCCCCAGCATTTT.

The chain employs TRBV14 and TRBJ2-4; no definite D call. Trimming shortened V by 0 bases and J by 0 bases, and 18 bases separated the two germline ends. The CDR3 spans 19 residues. Germline V gene sequence: CDR1 SGHDN, CDR2 FVKESK. The CDR3 protein is CASSQDRFSEGPAKNIQYF. The CDR3 bases are TGTGCCAGCAGCCAAGACAGGTTCTCAGAAGGTCCAGCCAAAAACATTCAGTACTTC.

This clonotype appeared a few times. The genes are TRBV6-1 and TRBJ1-2, with 10 bases identical to TRBD1. From germline, CDR1 is MNHNS and CDR2 SASEGT. Trimming at V came to 3 bases and at J to 2 bases, leaving 3 bases not matched to a gene. This CDR3 is built from 15 residues. The CDR3 spells CASSDGGQGNYGYTF. CDR3 DNA: TGTGCCAGCAGTGACGGGGGACAGGGGAACTATGGCTACACCTTC.

The chain has TRBV9 and TRBJ2-2; perhaps D is TRBD1 or TRBD2 (5 bases each). The CDR3 loop spans 15 amino acids. V dropped 0 bases and J dropped 6 bases, with 12 bases sitting between them. Germline V gives CDR1 SGDLS, CDR2 YYNGEE. CDR3: CASSVVNMGAGELFF. The CDR3 coding sequence is TGTGCCAGCAGCGTAGTTAACATGGGGGCCGGGGAGCTGTTTTTT.

Ten or more counts support this clonotype. This rearrangement joins TRBV6-2 or TRBV6-3 to TRBJ1-2; maybe TRBD1 (6 bases). The length of the CDR3 is 11 residues. Per the germline V gene, CDR1 is MNHEY and CDR2 is SVGEGT. V lost 6 bases to trimming and J lost 8 bases, with 10 bases between them. The DNA for the CDR3 is TGTGCCAGCAGCCAAGGGGGAGGCTACACCTTC. This sequence encodes CASSQGGGYTF.

This sequence joins TRBV28 and TRBJ2-2; no reliable D call. Trimming cost V 5 bases and J 7 bases, with 14 bases left between them. Germline V gene data show CDR1 as MDHEN and CDR2 as SYDVKM. The CDR3 loop spans 14 amino acids. The CDR3: CASSPPFQGGELFF. The CDR3, as DNA: TGTGCCAGCAGTCCCCCCTTCCAAGGCGGGGAGCTGTTTTTT.